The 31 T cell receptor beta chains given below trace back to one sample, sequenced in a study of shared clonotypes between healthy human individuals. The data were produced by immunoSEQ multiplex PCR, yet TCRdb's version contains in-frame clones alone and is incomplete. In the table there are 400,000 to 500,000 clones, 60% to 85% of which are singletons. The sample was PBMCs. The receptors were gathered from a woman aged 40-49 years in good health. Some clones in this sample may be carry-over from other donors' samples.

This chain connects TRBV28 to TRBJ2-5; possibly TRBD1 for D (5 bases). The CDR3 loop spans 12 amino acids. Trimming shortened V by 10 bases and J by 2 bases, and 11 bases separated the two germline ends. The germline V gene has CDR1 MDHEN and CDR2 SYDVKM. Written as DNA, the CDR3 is TGTGCCACCCAGGGAACGCAAGAGACCCAGTACTTC. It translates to CATQGTQETQYF.

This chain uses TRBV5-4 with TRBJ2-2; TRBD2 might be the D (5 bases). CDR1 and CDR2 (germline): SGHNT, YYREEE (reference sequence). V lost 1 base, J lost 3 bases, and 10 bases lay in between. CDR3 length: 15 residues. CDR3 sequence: CASSLSSIDTGELFF. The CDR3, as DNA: TGTGCCAGCAGCTTGTCTAGCATCGACACCGGGGAGCTGTTTTTT.

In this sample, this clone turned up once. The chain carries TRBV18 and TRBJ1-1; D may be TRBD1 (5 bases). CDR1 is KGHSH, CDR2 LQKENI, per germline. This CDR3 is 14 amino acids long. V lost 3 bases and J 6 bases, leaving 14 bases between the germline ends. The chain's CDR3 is CASSPPGGFSEAFF. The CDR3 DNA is TGTGCCAGCTCACCGCCCGGGGGATTTTCTGAAGCTTTCTTT. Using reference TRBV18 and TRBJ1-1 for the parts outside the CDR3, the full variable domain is NAGVMQNPRHLVRRRGQEARLRCSPMKGHSHVYWYRQLPEEGLKFMVYLQKENIIDESGMPKERFSAEFPKEGPSILRIQQVVRGDSAAYFCASSPPGGFSEAFFGQGTRLTVV.

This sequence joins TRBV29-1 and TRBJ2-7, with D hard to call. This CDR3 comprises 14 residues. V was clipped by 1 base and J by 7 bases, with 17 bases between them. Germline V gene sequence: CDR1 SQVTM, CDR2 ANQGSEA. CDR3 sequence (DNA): TGCAGCGTTGAAGGCACAACGGACGGGCAGGAGCAGTACTTC. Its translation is CSVEGTTDGQEQYF.

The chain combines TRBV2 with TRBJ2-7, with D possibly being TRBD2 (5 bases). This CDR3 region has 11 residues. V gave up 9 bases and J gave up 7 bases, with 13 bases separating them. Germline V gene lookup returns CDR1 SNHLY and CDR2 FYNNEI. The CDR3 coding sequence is TGTGCCAGTGACTACGGGGAAGAGCAGTACTTC. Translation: CASDYGEEQYF.

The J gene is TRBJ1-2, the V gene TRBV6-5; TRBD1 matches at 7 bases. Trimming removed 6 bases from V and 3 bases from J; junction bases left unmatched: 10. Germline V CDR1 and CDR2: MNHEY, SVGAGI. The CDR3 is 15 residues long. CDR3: CASSPLPQGHYGYTF. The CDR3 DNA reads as TGTGCCAGCAGCCCACTCCCACAGGGGCACTATGGCTACACCTTC.

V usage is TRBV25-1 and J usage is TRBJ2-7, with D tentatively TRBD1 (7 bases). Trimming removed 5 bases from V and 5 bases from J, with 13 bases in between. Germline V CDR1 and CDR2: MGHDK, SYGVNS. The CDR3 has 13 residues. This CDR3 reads CASSPGGSNEQYF. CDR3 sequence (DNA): TGTGCCAGCAGTCCAGGGGGGTCGAACGAGCAGTACTTC.

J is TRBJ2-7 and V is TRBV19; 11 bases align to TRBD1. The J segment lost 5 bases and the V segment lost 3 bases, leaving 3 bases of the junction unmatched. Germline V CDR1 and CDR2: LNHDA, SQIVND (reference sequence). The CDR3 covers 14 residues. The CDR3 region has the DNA TGTGCCAGTAGTATGGACAGGGGGCGAGACGAGCAGTACTTC. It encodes CASSMDRGRDEQYF.

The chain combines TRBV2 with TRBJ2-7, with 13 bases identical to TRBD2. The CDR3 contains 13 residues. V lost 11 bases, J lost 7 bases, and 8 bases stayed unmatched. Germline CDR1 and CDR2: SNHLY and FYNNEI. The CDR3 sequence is CAGGTSGKWEQYF. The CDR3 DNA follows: TGTGCCGGGGGGACTAGCGGGAAATGGGAGCAGTACTTC.

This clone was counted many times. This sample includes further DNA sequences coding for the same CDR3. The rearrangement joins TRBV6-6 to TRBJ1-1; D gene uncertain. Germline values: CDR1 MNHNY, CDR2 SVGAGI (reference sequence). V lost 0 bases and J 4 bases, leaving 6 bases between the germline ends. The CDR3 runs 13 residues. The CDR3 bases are TGTGCCAGCAGTTACTCTATCAGCACTGAAGCTTTCTTT. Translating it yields CASSYSISTEAFF.

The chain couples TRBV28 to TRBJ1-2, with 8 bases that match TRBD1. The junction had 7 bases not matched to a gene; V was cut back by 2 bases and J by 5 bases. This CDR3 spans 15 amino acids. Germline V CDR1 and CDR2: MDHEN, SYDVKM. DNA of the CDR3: TGTGCCAGCAGTTTACATAACACAGGGGGATATGGCTACACCTTC. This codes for CASSLHNTGGYGYTF.

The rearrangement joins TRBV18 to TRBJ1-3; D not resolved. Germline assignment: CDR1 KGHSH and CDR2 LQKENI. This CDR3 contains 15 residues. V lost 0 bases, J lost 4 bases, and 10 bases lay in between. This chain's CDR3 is CASSPPGSGGNTIYF. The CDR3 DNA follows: TGTGCCAGCTCACCACCAGGGTCTGGAGGAAACACCATATATTTT.

The CDR3 DNA sequence: TGTGCCAGCAGTACCGGGACAGCGAACACCGGGGAGCTGTTTTTT. Its translation: CASSTGTANTGELFF. The chain combines TRBV6-4 with TRBJ2-2; TRBD1 agrees at 7 bases. CDR1 MRHNA and CDR2 SNTAGT come from the germline V gene. V was pared by 5 bases and J by 0 bases, with 3 bases of the junction left unmatched. The CDR3 is made up of 15 amino acids.

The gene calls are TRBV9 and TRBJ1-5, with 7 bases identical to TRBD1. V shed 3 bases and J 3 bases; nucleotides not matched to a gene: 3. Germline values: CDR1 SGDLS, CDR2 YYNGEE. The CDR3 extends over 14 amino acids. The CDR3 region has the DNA TGTGCCAGCAGCGCCGGGACAGCCAATCAGCCCCAGCATTTT. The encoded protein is CASSAGTANQPQHF.

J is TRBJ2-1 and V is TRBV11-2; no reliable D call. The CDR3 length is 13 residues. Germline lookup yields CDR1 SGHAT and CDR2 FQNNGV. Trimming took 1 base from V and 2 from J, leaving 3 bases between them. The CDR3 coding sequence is TGTGCCAGCAGCTTAGGAACCTACAATGAGCAGTTCTTC. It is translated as CASSLGTYNEQFF.

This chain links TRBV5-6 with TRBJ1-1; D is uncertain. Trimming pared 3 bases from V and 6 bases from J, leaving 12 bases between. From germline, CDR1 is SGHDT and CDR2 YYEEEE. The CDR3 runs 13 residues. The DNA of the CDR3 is TGTGCCAGCAGCTCCGGACCGACCCCTGAAGCTTTCTTT. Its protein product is CASSSGPTPEAFF.

The CDR3 coding sequence is TGCGCCAGCAGCTTGGCGCCAAGATCAGGGGACAATGAGCAGTTCTTC. It specifies CASSLAPRSGDNEQFF. The chain links TRBV5-1 to TRBJ2-1, with a possible D match to TRBD1 (6 bases). The germline V gene has CDR1 SGHRS and CDR2 YFSETQ. The length of the CDR3 is 16 residues. V was pared by 0 bases and J by 5 bases, with 15 bases between.

The CDR3 bases are TGTGCCAGCAAGGGGCTAGCGGACTACGAGCAGTACTTC. This encodes CASKGLADYEQYF. The chain is built from TRBV7-8 and TRBJ2-7, with 7 bases fitting TRBD2. The CDR3 length is 13 residues. J lost 3 bases, V lost 7 bases, and 6 bases had no gene match. The germline CDR1 and CDR2 sequences are SGHVS and FQNEAQ.

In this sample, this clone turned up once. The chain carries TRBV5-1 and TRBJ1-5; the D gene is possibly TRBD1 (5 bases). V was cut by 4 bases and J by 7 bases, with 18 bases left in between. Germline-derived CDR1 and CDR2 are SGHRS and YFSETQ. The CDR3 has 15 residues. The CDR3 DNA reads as TGCGCCAGCAGCACTGATCTGCCAGGGCGACAGCCCCAGCATTTT. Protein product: CASSTDLPGRQPQHF. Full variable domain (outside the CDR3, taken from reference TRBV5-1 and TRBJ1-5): KAGVTQTPRYLIKTRGQQVTLSCSPISGHRSVSWYQQTPGQGLQFLFEYFSETQRNKGNFPGRFSGRQFSNSRSEMNVSTLELGDSALYLCASSTDLPGRQPQHFGDGTRLSIL.

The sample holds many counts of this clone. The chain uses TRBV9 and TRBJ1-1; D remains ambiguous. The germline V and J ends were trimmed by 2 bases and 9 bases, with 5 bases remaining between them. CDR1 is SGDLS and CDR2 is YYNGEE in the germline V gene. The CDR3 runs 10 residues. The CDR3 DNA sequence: TGTGCCAGCAGCGTCCGGAAAGCTTTCTTT. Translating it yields CASSVRKAFF.

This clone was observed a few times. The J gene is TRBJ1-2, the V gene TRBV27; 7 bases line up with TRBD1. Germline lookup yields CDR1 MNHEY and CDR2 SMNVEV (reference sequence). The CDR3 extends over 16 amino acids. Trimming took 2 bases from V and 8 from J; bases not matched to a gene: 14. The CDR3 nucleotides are TGTGCCAGCAGTTTACGAGGGGGCGACCCCCTCGGGGGCTACACCTTC. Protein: CASSLRGGDPLGGYTF.

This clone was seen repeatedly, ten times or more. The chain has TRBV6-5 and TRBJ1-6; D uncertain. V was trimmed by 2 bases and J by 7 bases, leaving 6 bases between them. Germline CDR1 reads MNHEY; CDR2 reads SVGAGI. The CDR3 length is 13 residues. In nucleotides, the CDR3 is TGTGCCAGCAGTTACGGAGCGAATTCACCCCTCCACTTT. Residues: CASSYGANSPLHF.

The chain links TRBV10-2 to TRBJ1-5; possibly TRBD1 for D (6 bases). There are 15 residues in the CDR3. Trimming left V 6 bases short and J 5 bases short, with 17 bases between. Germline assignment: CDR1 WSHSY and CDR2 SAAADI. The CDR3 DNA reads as TGCGCCAGCAGGAAGGGGGGGTCCCTTGATCAGCCCCAGCATTTT. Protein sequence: CASRKGGSLDQPQHF.

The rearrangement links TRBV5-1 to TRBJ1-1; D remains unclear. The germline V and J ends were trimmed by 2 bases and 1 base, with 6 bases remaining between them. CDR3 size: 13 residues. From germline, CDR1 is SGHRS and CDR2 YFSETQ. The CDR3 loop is CASSLSPNTEAFF. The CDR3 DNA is TGCGCCAGCAGCTTATCCCCGAACACTGAAGCTTTCTTT. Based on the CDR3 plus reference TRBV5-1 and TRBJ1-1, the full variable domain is KAGVTQTPRYLIKTRGQQVTLSCSPISGHRSVSWYQQTPGQGLQFLFEYFSETQRNKGNFPGRFSGRQFSNSRSEMNVSTLELGDSALYLCASSLSPNTEAFFGQGTRLTVV.

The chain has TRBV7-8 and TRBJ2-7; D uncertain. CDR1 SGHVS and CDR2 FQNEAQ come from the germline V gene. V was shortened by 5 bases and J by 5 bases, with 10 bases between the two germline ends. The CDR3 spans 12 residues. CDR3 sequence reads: CASSTIRHEQYF. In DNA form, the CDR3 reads TGTGCCAGCAGCACGATTCGCCACGAGCAGTACTTC.

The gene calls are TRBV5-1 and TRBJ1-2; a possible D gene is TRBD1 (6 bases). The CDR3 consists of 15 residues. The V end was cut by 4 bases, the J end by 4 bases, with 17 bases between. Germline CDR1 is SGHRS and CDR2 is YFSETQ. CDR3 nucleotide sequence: TGCGCCAGCAGCCCCACCCCGGACAGCCTCTATGGCTACACCTTC. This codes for CASSPTPDSLYGYTF. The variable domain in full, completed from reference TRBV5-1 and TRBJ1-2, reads KAGVTQTPRYLIKTRGQQVTLSCSPISGHRSVSWYQQTPGQGLQFLFEYFSETQRNKGNFPGRFSGRQFSNSRSEMNVSTLELGDSALYLCASSPTPDSLYGYTFGSGTRLTVV.

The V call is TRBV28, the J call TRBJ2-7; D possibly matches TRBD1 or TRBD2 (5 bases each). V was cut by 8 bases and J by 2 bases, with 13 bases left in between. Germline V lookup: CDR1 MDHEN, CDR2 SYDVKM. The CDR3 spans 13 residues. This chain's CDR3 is CASSRGVAYEQYF. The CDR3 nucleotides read TGTGCCAGCTCAAGAGGGGTAGCCTACGAGCAGTACTTC.

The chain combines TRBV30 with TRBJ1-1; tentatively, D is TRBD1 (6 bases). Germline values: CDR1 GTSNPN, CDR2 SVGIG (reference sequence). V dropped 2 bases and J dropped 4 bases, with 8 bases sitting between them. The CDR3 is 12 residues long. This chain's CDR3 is CAWSRGPTEAFF. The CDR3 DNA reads TGTGCCTGGAGTCGGGGGCCCACTGAAGCTTTCTTT.

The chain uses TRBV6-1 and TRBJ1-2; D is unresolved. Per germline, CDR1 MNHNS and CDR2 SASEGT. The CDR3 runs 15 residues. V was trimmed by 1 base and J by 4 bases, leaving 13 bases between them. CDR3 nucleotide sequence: TGTGCCAGCAGTGAAGGAGTAGGGTTGATCTATGGCTACACCTTC. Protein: CASSEGVGLIYGYTF.

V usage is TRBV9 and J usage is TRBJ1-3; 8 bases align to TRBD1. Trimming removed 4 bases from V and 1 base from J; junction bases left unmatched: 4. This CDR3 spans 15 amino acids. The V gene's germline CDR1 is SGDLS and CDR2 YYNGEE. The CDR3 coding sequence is TGTGCCAGCAGCTCCCAGGGGGCTTCTGGAAACACCATATATTTT. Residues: CASSSQGASGNTIYF.

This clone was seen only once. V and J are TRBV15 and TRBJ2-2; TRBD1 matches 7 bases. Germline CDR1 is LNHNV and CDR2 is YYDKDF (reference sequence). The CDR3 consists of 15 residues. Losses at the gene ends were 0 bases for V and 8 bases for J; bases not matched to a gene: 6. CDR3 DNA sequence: TGTGCCACCAGCAGAGAAGGGGGCTCGGGAGGGGAGCTGTTTTTT. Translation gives CATSREGGSGGELFF.